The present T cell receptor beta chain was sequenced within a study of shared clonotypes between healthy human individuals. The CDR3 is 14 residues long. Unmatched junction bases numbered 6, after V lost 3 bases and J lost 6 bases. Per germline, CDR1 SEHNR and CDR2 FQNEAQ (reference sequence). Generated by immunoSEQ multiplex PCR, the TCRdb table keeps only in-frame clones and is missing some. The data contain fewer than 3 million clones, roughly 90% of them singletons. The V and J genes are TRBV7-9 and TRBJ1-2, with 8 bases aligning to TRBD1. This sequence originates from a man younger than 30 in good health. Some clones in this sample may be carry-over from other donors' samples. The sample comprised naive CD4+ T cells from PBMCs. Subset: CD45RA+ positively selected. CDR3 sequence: CASSLGQALNGYTF. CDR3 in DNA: TGTGCCAGCAGCTTGGGACAGGCCTTGAATGGCTACACCTTC.